This entry is about one T cell receptor beta chain. In the authors' workflow: The authors estimated nucleated cell counts from reference gene primer amplification. Only in-frame clones appear in the TCRdb table, and some are missing; sequencing was by immunoSEQ multiplex PCR. The V and J calls and clone size are taken from that table; D and trimming were inferred from the DNA. Here the sample spans approximately 290,000 clones, 89% being singletons. These data originate in a study of blood T cell repertoires in COVID-19. In the study overall: The origin of the acute and convalescent COVID-19 samples was the United States, Italy and Spain.

The source material was peripheral blood. The receptor's source is a woman aged 55-75 years with acute or convalescent COVID-19.

The DNA of the CDR3 is TGTGCCAGCAGAATAGACAGGGTCTCTGAAGCTTTCTTT. Translated, it gives CASRIDRVSEAFF. The genes are TRBV2 and TRBJ1-1, with 7 nucleotides matching TRBD1. Germline CDR1 and CDR2: SNHLY and FYNNEI. With V trimmed by 6 bases and J by 6 bases, 7 bases remained unmatched. The CDR3 has 13 amino acids.